A single sample is the source of the 20 T cell receptor beta chains below, sequenced in a study of blood T cell repertoires in COVID-19. Clones were sequenced by immunoSEQ multiplex PCR, and TCRdb holds only the in-frame ones, with some missing. The sample carries 380,000 or so clones, about 89% recorded once. The material sequenced was peripheral blood. These receptors came from a man in his forties with acute or convalescent COVID-19.

This chain links TRBV7-9 with TRBJ2-4; 7 positions match TRBD1. V gave up 7 bases and J gave up 5 bases; unmatched junction bases: 2. Looked up from germline, CDR1 is SEHNR and CDR2 is FQNEAQ (reference sequence). There are 12 residues in the CDR3. The CDR3 nucleotides are TGTGCCAGCATCGGGACAGAAAACATTCAGTACTTC. Translating gives CASIGTENIQYF.

The rearrangement links TRBV18 to TRBJ2-7; possible D gene TRBD1, 6 bases. Looked up from germline, CDR1 is KGHSH and CDR2 is LQKENI. Trimming took 3 bases from V and 3 from J, leaving 18 bases between them. The CDR3 runs to 16 residues. The CDR3 DNA is TGTGCCAGCTCACCTCTCACAGGGAAGGATGGCTACGAGCAGTACTTC. Amino acid sequence: CASSPLTGKDGYEQYF. The whole variable domain, remainder taken from reference TRBV18 and TRBJ2-7, is NAGVMQNPRHLVRRRGQEARLRCSPMKGHSHVYWYRQLPEEGLKFMVYLQKENIIDESGMPKERFSAEFPKEGPSILRIQQVVRGDSAAYFCASSPLTGKDGYEQYFGPGTRLTVT.

The chain has TRBV7-3 and TRBJ2-1, with 7 bases matching TRBD2. The CDR3 runs 16 residues. Losses at the gene ends were 0 bases for V and 8 bases for J; bases not matched to a gene: 10. Germline V gives CDR1 SGHTA, CDR2 FQGTGA. CDR3 sequence: CASSLTGLADFDEQFF. CDR3 in DNA: TGTGCCAGCAGCTTAACAGGCCTAGCGGATTTCGATGAGCAGTTCTTC.

The chain couples TRBV30 to TRBJ2-3; D is possibly TRBD1 (5 bases). Germline CDR1 reads GTSNPN; CDR2 reads SVGIG (reference sequence). Trimming shortened V by 4 bases and J by 4 bases, and 9 bases separated the two germline ends. This CDR3 is 12 amino acids long. The CDR3 DNA sequence: TGTGCCTGGAACAGGCTCCCAGATACGCAGTATTTT. Protein sequence: CAWNRLPDTQYF.

The gene calls are TRBV4-2 and TRBJ1-1, with TRBD1 matching over 8 bases. Germline V lookup: CDR1 LGHNA, CDR2 YNFKEQ. V dropped 3 bases and J dropped 11; count of bases not matched to a gene: 5. The CDR3 sequence is 12 residues long. For the CDR3, the DNA is TGTGCCAGCAGCCACTCGGACAGGGACGCTTTCTTT. Its translation is CASSHSDRDAFF.

The chain employs TRBV11-2 and TRBJ1-6; no firm D call. This CDR3 region has 16 residues. V shed 0 bases and J shed 6 bases, with 12 bases lying between them. The germline V gene encodes CDR1 SGHAT and CDR2 FQNNGV. The CDR3 DNA reads TGTGCCAGCAGCTTAGACCCGGGGAAGCGTAATTCACCCCTCCACTTT. Encoded protein: CASSLDPGKRNSPLHF.

The chain has TRBV5-1 and TRBJ2-3; D perhaps matches TRBD1 (6 bases). Trimming cost V 1 base and J 1 base, with 7 bases left between them. CDR3 length equals 14 residues. Germline CDR1 and CDR2: SGHRS and YFSETQ. CDR3 DNA sequence: TGCGCCAGCAGCTTGACAGGGCGCACAGATACGCAGTATTTT. Residues: CASSLTGRTDTQYF.

The chain is built from TRBV6-6 and TRBJ1-5, with a possible D match to TRBD1 (5 bases). The CDR3 is made up of 14 amino acids. V was pared by 6 bases and J by 0 bases, with 9 bases between. Looked up from germline, CDR1 is MNHNY and CDR2 is SVGAGI (reference sequence). The CDR3 loop is CASSRVTSNQPQHF. The CDR3 DNA sequence: TGTGCCAGCAGCAGGGTCACTAGCAATCAGCCCCAGCATTTT.

The count of this clone is one. The gene calls are TRBV4-1 and TRBJ2-2; 10 positions agree with TRBD2. This CDR3 spans 16 amino acids. With V trimmed by 4 bases and J by 6 bases, 8 bases remained unmatched. Germline CDR1 is MGHRA and CDR2 is YSYEKL. In DNA, the CDR3 is TGCGCCAGCAGCCCGCGGGGAGCGGGGGGGGCCGGGGAGCTGTTTTTT. Its translation: CASSPRGAGGAGELFF.

The rearrangement links TRBV3-1 (or the pseudogene TRBV3-2) to TRBJ2-2; weak D call: TRBD2 (6 bases). The CDR3 is made up of 17 amino acids. Trimming removed 4 bases at V and 2 bases at J, with 17 bases between. Germline values: CDR1 LGHDT, CDR2 YNNKEL (reference sequence). Here the CDR3 DNA reads TGTGCCAGCAGCCCCGCCGCGGGGCTCCGAAACACCGGGGAGCTGTTTTTT. Protein product: CASSPAAGLRNTGELFF.

The V call is TRBV6-2 or TRBV6-3, the J call TRBJ1-4, with 10 bases identical to TRBD1. The ends lost 4 bases at V and 1 base at J; junction bases unmatched: 6. Germline lookup yields CDR1 MNHEY and CDR2 SVGEGT. The CDR3 totals 17 residues. The CDR3 sequence is CASSSFRDRGTNEKLFF. The CDR3 nucleotides are TGTGCCAGCAGTTCCTTCCGGGACAGGGGAACTAATGAAAAACTGTTTTTT.

The chain joins TRBV5-4 to TRBJ2-3; the D is unclear. Looked up from germline, CDR1 is SGHNT and CDR2 is YYREEE (reference sequence). This CDR3 has 13 residues. V lost 4 bases and J lost 5, with 11 bases in between. CDR3 bases: TGTGCCAGCAGCCGGTCTAGAATAGATACGCAGTATTTT. Its protein product is CASSRSRIDTQYF.

The chain has TRBV29-1 and TRBJ1-3, with a weak D call TRBD1 (5 bases). V dropped 4 bases and J dropped 3 bases, with 7 bases sitting between them. CDR3 length: 12 amino acids. The germline V gene encodes CDR1 SQVTM and CDR2 ANQGSEA. DNA for the CDR3: TGCAGCGTTGGAACAGGTGGAAACACCATATATTTT. It encodes CSVGTGGNTIYF.

The genes are TRBV5-1 and TRBJ2-7; D ambiguous. Germline V gene data show CDR1 as SGHRS and CDR2 as YFSETQ. V lost 0 bases and J 5 bases, leaving 15 bases between the germline ends. The CDR3 runs 15 residues. DNA of the CDR3: TGCGCCAGCAGCTTGGCCTCCAGTCCCGTCGACGAGCAGTACTTC. Translation: CASSLASSPVDEQYF.

The CDR3 loop is CASSDRGPQYF. The CDR3 DNA reads TGTGCCAGCAGCGACAGGGGACCCCAGTACTTC. The gene calls are TRBV28 and TRBJ2-5; 8 bases are shared with TRBD1. The ends lost 6 bases at V and 9 bases at J; junction bases unmatched: 3. The length of the CDR3 is 11 residues. From germline, CDR1 is MDHEN and CDR2 SYDVKM.

This clone was observed a single time. The V call is TRBV20-1, the J call TRBJ1-4; unclear D gene. This CDR3 comprises 16 residues. Trimming left V 3 bases short and J 4 bases short, with 18 bases between. Germline V gene data show CDR1 as DFQATT and CDR2 as SNEGSKA (reference sequence). Written as DNA, the CDR3 is TGCAGTGCTAGTGCGTTGGGCTCTTCGGATAATGAAAAACTGTTTTTT. Protein product: CSASALGSSDNEKLFF.

The chain carries TRBV19 and TRBJ2-5; TRBD2 matches at 8 bases. V dropped 8 bases and J dropped 5; count of bases not matched to a gene: 13. Germline V gene lookup returns CDR1 LNHDA and CDR2 SQIVND (reference sequence). This CDR3 has 15 amino acids. CDR3 DNA sequence: TGTGCCAGTTCCCCGGGGTTAGCGGGGTTGGAGACCCAGTACTTC. Its translation is CASSPGLAGLETQYF.

This chain joins TRBV5-3 and TRBJ1-2; a weak D match, TRBD1 (5 bases). TRBV5-3 has ORF status, its function being uncertain. V lost 0 bases and J 0 bases, leaving 30 bases between the germline ends. The CDR3 sequence is 22 residues long. The CDR3 spells CARSLVSDKEMKFFRANYGYTF. In DNA form, the CDR3 reads TGTGCCAGAAGCTTGGTTTCAGACAAGGAAATGAAGTTCTTCAGGGCTAACTATGGCTACACCTTC.

This sequence joins TRBV4-3 and TRBJ1-2, with 11 nucleotides matching TRBD1. Germline V gives CDR1 LGHNA, CDR2 YSLEER. The CDR3 has 15 amino acids. V gave up 3 bases and J gave up 4 bases; unmatched junction bases: 4. The CDR3 bases are TGCGCCAGCAGCCAGGACAGGGGGCGAGGCTATGGCTACACCTTC. Translation: CASSQDRGRGYGYTF.

The chain is built from TRBV6-5 and TRBJ2-1; no firm D call. The CDR3 is 14 residues long. Germline V CDR1 and CDR2: MNHEY, SVGAGI. V dropped 0 bases and J dropped 5 bases, with 8 bases sitting between them. CDR3 in DNA: TGTGCCAGCAGTTACTCTGAGTCTAACAATGAGCAGTTCTTC. As protein: CASSYSESNNEQFF.